A selection of T cell receptor beta chains follows, all from one sample in a study of cytomegalovirus exposure and HLA in healthy donors. Data came from immunoSEQ multiplex PCR; TCRdb stores just in-frame clones and leaves some out. The sample shows under 150,000 clones, around 86% of them seen only once. The sequenced sample consisted of PBMCs. The receptors shown here come from a woman between 50 and 59 years old in good health and CMV-seropositive. CDR3s include the opening cysteine and the closing phenylalanine or tryptophan. D genes are given only for firm matches. Expanded clones are given a class, and other clones once, few, many or no size at all.

size: -
V: TRBV6-5
J: TRBJ1-1
length: 15
D: TRBD1
DNA: TGTGCCAGCAGTTCCGAGGACAGGGCATACACTGAAGCTTTCTTT
CDR3: CASSSEDRAYTEAFF

size: -
V: TRBV11-1
J: TRBJ2-5
length: 14
D: TRBD2
DNA: TGTGCCAGCAGCTTAGGAGGACTAGCAGAGACCCAGTACTTC
CDR3: CASSLGGLAETQYF

size: -
V: TRBV7-9
J: TRBJ1-4
length: 15
D: -
DNA: TGTGCCAGCAGCTTGGGGCAGGGAGGGGAGGAAAAACTGTTTTTT
CDR3: CASSLGQGGEEKLFF

size: -
V: TRBV15
J: TRBJ2-7
length: 15
D: TRBD1
DNA: TGTGCCACCAGCAGAGATAAAGGCAGGGGGAACGAGCAGTACTTC
CDR3: CATSRDKGRGNEQYF

size: -
V: TRBV27
J: TRBJ2-5
length: 13
D: -
DNA: TGTGCCAGCAGGCGGGGGCTACAAGAGACCCAGTACTTC
CDR3: CASRRGLQETQYF

size: -
V: TRBV7-9
J: TRBJ2-2
length: 16
D: TRBD1
DNA: TGTGCCAGCAGCCCCTCAACAGGGGGCAGCACCGGGGAGCTGTTTTTT
CDR3: CASSPSTGGSTGELFF

size: -
V: TRBV18
J: TRBJ1-1
length: 13
D: -
DNA: TGTGCCAGCTCACTCAACAGGGATGGTGAAGCTTTCTTT
CDR3: CASSLNRDGEAFF

size: -
V: TRBV4-3
J: TRBJ2-7
length: 16
D: TRBD2
DNA: TGCGCCAGCAGCATACTCGTTACTAGGGAGGGATACGAGCAGTACTTC
CDR3: CASSILVTREGYEQYF

size: -
V: TRBV6-1
J: TRBJ1-3
length: 19
D: -
DNA: TGTGCCAGCAGTGAATTAAGGGGCGCAGTTGGATGGTCTGGAAACACCATATATTTT
CDR3: CASSELRGAVGWSGNTIYF

size: -
V: TRBV7-9
J: TRBJ1-5
length: 14
D: -
DNA: TGTGCCAGCAGCTTCGAGGATAGCAATCAGCCCCAGCATTTT
CDR3: CASSFEDSNQPQHF

size: -
V: TRBV29-1
J: TRBJ2-2
length: 11
D: -
DNA: TGCAGCGCACTCTCGCCCGGGGAGCTGTTTTTT
CDR3: CSALSPGELFF

size: few
V: TRBV4-3
J: TRBJ2-3
length: 15
D: TRBD2
DNA: TGCGCCAGCAGCCAAGATCAGCTAGCGGGTGATACGCAGTATTTT
CDR3: CASSQDQLAGDTQYF

size: -
V: TRBV10-3
J: TRBJ2-2
length: 17
D: TRBD1
DNA: TGTGCCATCAGGGTTACGGGGACAGGGATTGGCACCGGGGAGCTGTTTTTT
CDR3: CAIRVTGTGIGTGELFF

size: -
V: TRBV4-1
J: TRBJ2-5
length: 13
D: -
DNA: TGCGCCAGCAGCCAAGATCACGGAGAGACCCAGTACTTC
CDR3: CASSQDHGETQYF

size: -
V: TRBV28
J: TRBJ1-2
length: 14
D: -
DNA: TGTGCCAGCATCCCAGGTGGGCAGTACTATGGCTACACCTTC
CDR3: CASIPGGQYYGYTF

size: -
V: TRBV4-1
J: TRBJ2-5
length: 13
D: -
DNA: TGCGCCAGCAGCCAACGTAGTGGGGAGACCCAGCACTTC
CDR3: CASSQRSGETQHF

size: few
V: TRBV2
J: TRBJ2-1
length: 17
D: TRBD2
DNA: TGTGCCAGCAGTCCCTTTAGCGGGAGGCCCTCCTACAATGAGCAGTTCTTC
CDR3: CASSPFSGRPSYNEQFF

size: -
V: TRBV4-1
J: TRBJ2-6
length: 19
D: TRBD1
DNA: TGCGCCAGCAGCCAAGTTTCCGGGACAGGGTACACTGGGGCCAACGTCCTGACTTTC
CDR3: CASSQVSGTGYTGANVLTF

size: -
V: TRBV27
J: TRBJ1-2
length: 16
D: -
DNA: TGTGCCAGCAGTTTTAACCCTACCCTCGGCGGGTATGGCTACACCTTC
CDR3: CASSFNPTLGGYGYTF

size: -
V: TRBV29-1
J: TRBJ1-1
length: 14
D: -
DNA: TGCAGCGTCTCCCCTGGATCAATGGAGGGTGAAGCTTTCTTT
CDR3: CSVSPGSMEGEAFF

size: -
V: TRBV9
J: TRBJ1-1
length: 17
D: -
DNA: TGTGCCAGCAGCGACCCCGGGACTCTCGGCGGGAGCACTGAAGCTTTCTTT
CDR3: CASSDPGTLGGSTEAFF

size: -
V: TRBV7-9
J: TRBJ1-5
length: 16
D: TRBD1
DNA: TGTGCCAGCAGCTTAGTGCGAGACAGGGAGAATCAGCCCCAGCATTTT
CDR3: CASSLVRDRENQPQHF

size: -
V: TRBV7-3
J: TRBJ1-1
length: 13
D: -
DNA: TGTGCCAGCAGTTCCACAGTGAACACTGAAGCTTTCTTT
CDR3: CASSSTVNTEAFF

size: -
V: TRBV5-1
J: TRBJ1-4
length: 13
D: TRBD1
DNA: TGCGCCAGCAGCAGGGGACAGGGAGAAAAACTGTTTTTT
CDR3: CASSRGQGEKLFF

size: once
V: TRBV7-8
J: TRBJ2-7
length: 18
D: TRBD2
DNA: TGTGCCAGCAGCTTAGCCCTCGGACTAGCGGGAGGTGGGTACGAGCAGTACTTC
CDR3: CASSLALGLAGGGYEQYF

size: -
V: TRBV19
J: TRBJ1-1
length: 15
D: TRBD1
DNA: TGTGCCAGTAACCGTTACAGGGGGGGAAGCACTGAAGCTTTCTTT
CDR3: CASNRYRGGSTEAFF

size: -
V: TRBV29-1
J: TRBJ1-4
length: 12
D: -
DNA: TGCAGCGTTACGAGCGGCCTCGAAAAACTGTTTTTT
CDR3: CSVTSGLEKLFF

size: -
V: TRBV28
J: TRBJ1-1
length: 15
D: TRBD1
DNA: TGTGCCAGCAGTTCCTATGCCGAGGGGGCGAGAAGAGCTTTCTTT
CDR3: CASSSYAEGARRAFF

size: -
V: TRBV28
J: TRBJ2-7
length: 14
D: TRBD1
DNA: TGTGCCACCGCTACCGGGACAGCCTCGAGGGAGCAGTACTTC
CDR3: CATATGTASREQYF

size: -
V: TRBV11-2
J: TRBJ2-1
length: 16
D: -
DNA: TGTGCCAGCAGCTCTCGCAAGGGAGTCTCCTACAATGAGCAGTTCTTC
CDR3: CASSSRKGVSYNEQFF

size: -
V: TRBV10-3
J: TRBJ1-2
length: 14
D: -
DNA: TGTGCCATCTCACCGGACAGAGCTAACTATGGCTACACCTTC
CDR3: CAISPDRANYGYTF

size: few
V: TRBV5-1
J: TRBJ2-1
length: 15
D: -
DNA: TGCGCCAGCAGCTTGGAAGGGGTCGCATACAATGAGCAGTTCTTC
CDR3: CASSLEGVAYNEQFF

size: -
V: TRBV7-9
J: TRBJ2-3
length: 16
D: TRBD2
DNA: TGTGCCAGCAGCTTGGCTAGCGGGGGGAGCACAGATACGCAGTATTTT
CDR3: CASSLASGGSTDTQYF

size: -
V: TRBV7-6
J: TRBJ2-7
length: 15
D: -
DNA: TGTGCCAGCAGCCCCACCAGGACAACCTCCTACGAGCAGTACTTC
CDR3: CASSPTRTTSYEQYF

size: -
V: TRBV7-6
J: TRBJ1-5
length: 13
D: -
DNA: TGTGCCAGCAGCGGACAGACCAATCAGCCCCAGCATTTT
CDR3: CASSGQTNQPQHF

size: -
V: TRBV27
J: TRBJ1-6
length: 13
D: -
DNA: TGTGCCAGCAGTTTGGGCTGGAATTCACCCCTCCACTTT
CDR3: CASSLGWNSPLHF

size: few
V: TRBV2
J: TRBJ1-5
length: 13
D: -
DNA: TGTGCCAGCAGTGCCCGGAGCAATCAGCCCCAGCATTTT
CDR3: CASSARSNQPQHF

size: -
V: TRBV19
J: TRBJ1-2
length: 12
D: TRBD1
DNA: TGTGCCAGTAGGGTACAGGGGGGAGGCTACACCTTC
CDR3: CASRVQGGGYTF

size: -
V: TRBV4-2
J: TRBJ2-5
length: 15
D: -
DNA: TGTGCCAGCAGCTACCTCAGAGACTACCAAGAGACCCAGTACTTC
CDR3: CASSYLRDYQETQYF

size: -
V: TRBV19
J: TRBJ1-1
length: 15
D: -
DNA: TGTGCCAGTAGTATACAGGGTAGGATGAACACTGAAGCTTTCTTT
CDR3: CASSIQGRMNTEAFF

size: -
V: TRBV2
J: TRBJ2-6
length: 15
D: -
DNA: TGTGCCAGCAGTGAGACAGCCCCTGGGGCCAACGGCCTGACTTTC
CDR3: CASSETAPGANGLTF

size: -
V: TRBV7-3
J: TRBJ2-1
length: 14
D: TRBD2
DNA: TGTGCCAGCAGACGGCGGGGGGGCCGGGATGAGCAGTTCTTC
CDR3: CASRRRGGRDEQFF

size: -
V: TRBV11-3
J: TRBJ1-2
length: 13
D: TRBD1
DNA: TGTGCCAGCAGCTCTCTGACAGGGGATGGCTACACCTTC
CDR3: CASSSLTGDGYTF

size: -
V: TRBV29-1
J: TRBJ2-7
length: 12
D: -
DNA: TGCAGCGTTGGGAGAGGGCTTAGCGAGCAGTACTTC
CDR3: CSVGRGLSEQYF

size: -
V: TRBV7-3
J: TRBJ2-7
length: 14
D: TRBD1
DNA: TGTGCCAGCAGCCCCGGGACAGGGACCTACGAGCAGTACTTC
CDR3: CASSPGTGTYEQYF